The 2 T cell receptor beta chains below all came from one sample that was sequenced in a study of CD8+ T cells in alopecia areata. The sequencing template was cDNA reverse transcribed from extracted RNA. Data came from immunoSEQ multiplex PCR; TCRdb stores just in-frame clones and leaves some out. The repertoire holds about 120,000 clones, with 35% to 40% as singletons. The specimen sequenced was CD4+ T cells sorted from blood. The source of these receptors is a human donor with alopecia areata.

This clone was counted between two and nine times. This chain joins TRBV29-1 and TRBJ2-1, with 9 nucleotides matching TRBD2. The length of the CDR3 is 16 residues. J was trimmed by 0 bases and V by 3 bases; bases with no gene match: 6. CDR1 and CDR2 (germline): SQVTM, ANQGSEA. In nucleotides, the CDR3 is TGCAGCGTTGACGGCCTAGCGGGGCGCTCCTACAATGAGCAGTTCTTC. The encoded protein is CSVDGLAGRSYNEQFF.

The rearrangement joins TRBV4-1 to TRBJ1-2; 9 positions agree with TRBD1. Germline CDR1 reads MGHRA; CDR2 reads YSYEKL. The CDR3 runs to 15 residues. Unmatched junction bases numbered 6, after V lost 4 bases and J lost 3 bases. This CDR3 reads CASSPDGQGYYGYTF. The CDR3 bases are TGCGCCAGCAGCCCGGACGGACAGGGGTACTATGGCTACACCTTC.